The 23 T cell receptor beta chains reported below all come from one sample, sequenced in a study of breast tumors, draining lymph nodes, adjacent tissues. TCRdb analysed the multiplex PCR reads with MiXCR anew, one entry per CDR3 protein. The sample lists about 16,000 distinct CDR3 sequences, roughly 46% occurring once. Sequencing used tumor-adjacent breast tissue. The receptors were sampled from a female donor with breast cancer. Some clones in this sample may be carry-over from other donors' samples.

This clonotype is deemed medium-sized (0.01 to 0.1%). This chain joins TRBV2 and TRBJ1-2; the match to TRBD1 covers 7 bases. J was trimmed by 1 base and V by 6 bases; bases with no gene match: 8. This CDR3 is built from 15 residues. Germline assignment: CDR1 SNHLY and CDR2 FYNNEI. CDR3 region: CASRVGGGVNYGYTF. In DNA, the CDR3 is TGTGCCAGCAGGGTGGGAGGGGGCGTTAACTATGGCTACACCTTC.

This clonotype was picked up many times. CDR3 sequence reads: CASSLNQGNTEAFF. The CDR3 bases are TGCGCCAGCAGCTTGAACCAGGGAAACACTGAAGCTTTCTTT. This chain uses TRBV5-1 with TRBJ1-1; weak D call: TRBD1 (5 bases). Trimming removed 1 base from V and 2 bases from J, with 9 bases in between. Looked up from germline, CDR1 is SGHRS and CDR2 is YFSETQ. The CDR3 runs to 14 residues.

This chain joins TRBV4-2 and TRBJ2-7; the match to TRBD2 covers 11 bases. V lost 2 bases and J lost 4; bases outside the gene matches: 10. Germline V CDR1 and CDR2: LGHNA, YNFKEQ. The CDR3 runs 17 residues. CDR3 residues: CASSQNTLAGGGYEQYF. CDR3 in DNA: TGTGCCAGCAGCCAAAATACCCTAGCGGGGGGAGGATACGAGCAGTACTTC.

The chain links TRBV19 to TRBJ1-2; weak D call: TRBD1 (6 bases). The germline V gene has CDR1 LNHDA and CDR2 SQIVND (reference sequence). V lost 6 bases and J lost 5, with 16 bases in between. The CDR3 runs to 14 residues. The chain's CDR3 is CASSLQGIGYGYTF. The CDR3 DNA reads TGTGCCAGTAGCCTACAGGGTATAGGGTATGGCTACACCTTC.

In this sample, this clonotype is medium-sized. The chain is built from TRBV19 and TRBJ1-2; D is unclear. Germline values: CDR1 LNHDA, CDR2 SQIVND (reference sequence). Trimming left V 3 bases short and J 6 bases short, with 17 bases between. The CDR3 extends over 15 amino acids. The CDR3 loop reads CASSITVAPLNGYTF. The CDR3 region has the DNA TGTGCCAGTAGTATTACGGTAGCTCCATTAAATGGCTACACCTTC.

This chain's CDR3 is CASSTRRTDTQYF. CDR3 in DNA: TGTGCCAGCAGCACGAGACGCACAGATACGCAGTATTTT. This chain uses TRBV13 with TRBJ2-3; D unclear. The CDR3 contains 13 residues. CDR1 and CDR2 (germline): PRHDT, FYEKMQ (reference sequence). Trimming stripped 5 bases from V and 1 base from J, with 7 bases between. The full variable domain, its missing parts supplied by reference TRBV13 and TRBJ2-3, is AAGVIQSPRHLIKEKRETATLKCYPIPRHDTVYWYQQGPGQDPQFLISFYEKMQSDKGSIPDRFSAQQFSDYHSELNMSSLELGDSALYFCASSTRRTDTQYFGPGTRLTVL.

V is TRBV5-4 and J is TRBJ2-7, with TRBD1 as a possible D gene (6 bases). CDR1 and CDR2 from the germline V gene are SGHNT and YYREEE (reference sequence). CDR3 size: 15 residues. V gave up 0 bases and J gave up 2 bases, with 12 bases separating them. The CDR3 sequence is CASSLERGGPYEQYF. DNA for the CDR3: TGTGCCAGCAGCTTGGAGAGAGGGGGACCCTACGAGCAGTACTTC.

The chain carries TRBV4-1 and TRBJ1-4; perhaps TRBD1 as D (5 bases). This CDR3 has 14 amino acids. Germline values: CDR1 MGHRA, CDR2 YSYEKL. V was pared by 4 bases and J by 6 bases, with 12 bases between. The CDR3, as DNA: TGCGCCAGCAGCCTCGGGACGGGGGATGAAAAACTGTTTTTT. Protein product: CASSLGTGDEKLFF.

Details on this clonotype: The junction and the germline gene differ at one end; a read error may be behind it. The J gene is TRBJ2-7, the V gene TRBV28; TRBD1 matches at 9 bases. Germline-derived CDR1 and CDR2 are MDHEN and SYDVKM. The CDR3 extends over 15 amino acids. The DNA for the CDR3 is TGTGCCAGCAGTACTACGGGACAGGGAGTCTACGAGAAGTACTTC. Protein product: CASSTTGQGVYEKYF.

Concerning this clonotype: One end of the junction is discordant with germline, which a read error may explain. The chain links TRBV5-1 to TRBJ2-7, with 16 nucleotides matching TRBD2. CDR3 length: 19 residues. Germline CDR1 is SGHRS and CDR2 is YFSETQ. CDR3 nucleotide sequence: TGCGCCAGCAGCTGTCCACAGGGACTAGCGGGAGGGTTCGGGTACGAGCAATACTTC. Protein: CASSCPQGLAGGFGYEQYF. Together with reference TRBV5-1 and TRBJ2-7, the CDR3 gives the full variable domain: KAGVTQTPRYLIKTRGQQVTLSCSPISGHRSVSWYQQTPGQGLQFLFEYFSETQRNKGNFPGRFSGRQFSNSRSEMNVSTLELGDSALYLCASSCPQGLAGGFGYEQYFGPGTRLTVT.

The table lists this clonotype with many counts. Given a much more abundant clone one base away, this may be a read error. The CDR3 DNA reads as TGTGCCAGCGCGAACACAGGGGCCGCGAGAAATCAGCCCCAGCATTTT. The encoded protein is CASANTGAARNQPQHF. V gene TRBV5-8 combines with J gene TRBJ1-5; 7 positions agree with TRBD1. This CDR3 comprises 16 residues. Looked up from germline, CDR1 is SGHTS and CDR2 is YDEGEE. After removal of 7 bases from V and 4 bases from J, the junction contained 14 bases not matched to a gene.

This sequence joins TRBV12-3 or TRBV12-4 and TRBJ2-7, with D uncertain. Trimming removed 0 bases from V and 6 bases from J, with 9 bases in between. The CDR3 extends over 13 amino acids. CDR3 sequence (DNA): TGTGCCAGCAGTTTAGCAAGTAGAAGCGAGCAGTACTTC. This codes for CASSLASRSEQYF.

CDR3 nucleotides: TGTGCCTGGAGTGCCACCATGCAGGGTTTTTCTGAAGCTTTCTTT. This gives the protein CAWSATMQGFSEAFF. The chain couples TRBV30 to TRBJ1-1, with D perhaps matching TRBD1 (5 bases). This CDR3 has 15 amino acids. V lost 1 base and J lost 6, with 18 bases in between. Germline CDR1 and CDR2: GTSNPN and SVGIG (reference sequence).

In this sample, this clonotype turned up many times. DNA for the CDR3: TGCAGTGCTAGAGTGGACAGTATGACCGGGGAGCTGTTTTTT. Amino acids: CSARVDSMTGELFF. The gene calls are TRBV20-1 and TRBJ2-2; tentative D call: TRBD1 (6 bases). The V end was cut by 1 base, the J end by 5 bases, with 11 bases between. The germline V gene encodes CDR1 DFQATT and CDR2 SNEGSKA (reference sequence). CDR3 size: 14 residues.

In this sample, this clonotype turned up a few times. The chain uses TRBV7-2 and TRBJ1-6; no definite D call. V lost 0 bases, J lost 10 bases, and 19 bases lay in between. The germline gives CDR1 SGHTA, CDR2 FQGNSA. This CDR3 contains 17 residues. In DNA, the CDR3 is TGTGCCAGCAGCTTAGCAGAGTCGGGGTCTATCGGGTCACCCCTCCACTTT. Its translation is CASSLAESGSIGSPLHF.

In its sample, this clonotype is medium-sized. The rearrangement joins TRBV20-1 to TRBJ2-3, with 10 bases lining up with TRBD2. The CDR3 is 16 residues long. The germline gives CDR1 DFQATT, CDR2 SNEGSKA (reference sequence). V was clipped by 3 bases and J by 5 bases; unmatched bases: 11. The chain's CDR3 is CSARGILAGVEDTQYF. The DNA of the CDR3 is TGCAGTGCTAGGGGAATTCTAGCGGGAGTCGAAGATACGCAGTATTTT.

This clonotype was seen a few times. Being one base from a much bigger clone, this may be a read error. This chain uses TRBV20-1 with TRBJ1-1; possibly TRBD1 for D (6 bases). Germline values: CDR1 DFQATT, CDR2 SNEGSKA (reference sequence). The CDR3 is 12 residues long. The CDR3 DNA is TGCGGTGCTAGATCGCCAGGGGACGACGCTTTCTTT. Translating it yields CGARSPGDDAFF.

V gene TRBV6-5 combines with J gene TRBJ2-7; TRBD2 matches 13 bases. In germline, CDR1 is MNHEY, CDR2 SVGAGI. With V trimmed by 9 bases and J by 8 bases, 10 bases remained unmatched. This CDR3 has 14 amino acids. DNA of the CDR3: TGTGCCAGAAGACTAGCGGGAGGCCTACGCCAGCAGTACTTC. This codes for CARRLAGGLRQQYF.

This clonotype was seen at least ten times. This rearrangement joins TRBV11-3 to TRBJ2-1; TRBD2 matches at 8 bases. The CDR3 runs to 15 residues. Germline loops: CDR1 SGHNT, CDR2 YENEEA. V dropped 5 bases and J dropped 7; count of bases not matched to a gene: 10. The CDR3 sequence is CASSQGGTRRNEQFF. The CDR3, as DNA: TGTGCCAGCAGCCAAGGTGGGACTAGACGAAATGAGCAGTTCTTC.

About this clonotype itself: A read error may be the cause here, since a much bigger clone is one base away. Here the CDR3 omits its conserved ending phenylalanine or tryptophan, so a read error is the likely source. The CDR3 bases are TGTGCCAGCCGCGCACCCAAAGACACTGAAGCTTTCATT. Translation gives CASRAPKDTEAFI. The V gene is TRBV12-3 or TRBV12-4, the J gene TRBJ1-1; D remains ambiguous. V gave up 8 bases and J gave up 3 bases, with 13 bases separating them. The CDR3 is made up of 13 amino acids.

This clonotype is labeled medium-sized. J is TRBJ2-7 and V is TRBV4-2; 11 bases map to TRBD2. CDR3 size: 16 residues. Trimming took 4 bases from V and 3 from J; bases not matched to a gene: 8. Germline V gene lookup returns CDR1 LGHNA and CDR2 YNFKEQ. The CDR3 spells CASSPMGTSGNYEQYF. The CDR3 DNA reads TGTGCCAGCAGCCCGATGGGGACTAGCGGAAACTACGAGCAGTACTTC.

The CDR3 loop is CASSVGRFGTDTQYF. The CDR3 nucleotides are TGTGCCAGCAGCGTTGGTAGGTTCGGCACAGATACGCAGTATTTT. The gene calls are TRBV9 and TRBJ2-3, with D unclear. Germline loops: CDR1 SGDLS, CDR2 YYNGEE. Trimming left V 2 bases short and J 1 base short, with 11 bases between. The length of the CDR3 is 15 residues.

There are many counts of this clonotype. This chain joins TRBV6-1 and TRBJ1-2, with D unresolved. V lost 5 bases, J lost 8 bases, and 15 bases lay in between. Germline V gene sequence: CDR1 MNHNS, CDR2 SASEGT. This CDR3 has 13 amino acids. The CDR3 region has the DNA TGTGCCAGCAGTCCGGGCCCCCTACAGGGCTACACCTTC. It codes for CASSPGPLQGYTF.